This T cell receptor beta chain derives from a study of blood T cells in healthy people across ages. Study as a whole: About one barcoded TCR beta cDNA was captured per two T cells.

The study isolated at least 6 million PBMCs from each sample. As regards this clonotype: Its antigen is not known.

Whole-study results and caveats: Diversity of TCR beta per million T cells declined in a roughly linear way with age.

Combining a sample-barcoded 5' primer with a J-beta primer mix, a second PCR ran for about 7 to 11 cycles. Each cDNA molecule was tagged by a template-switch adaptor that had 12 random nucleotides. TCRdb called the 5' RACE reads again in MiXCR, with one record for every CDR3 protein. The data hold about 680,000 distinct CDR3 sequences, with roughly 50% observed a single time. Germline V CDR1 and CDR2: SGHTA, FQGNSA. CDR3 length: 15 residues. V was clipped by 5 bases and J by 4 bases, with 12 bases between them. The sample comprised blood. This sequence was found in a woman aged 55 to 70 in good health. This chain connects TRBV7-2 to TRBJ2-6, with no clear D. This CDR3 is CASSPVRTGANVLTF. The CDR3 DNA reads as TGTGCCAGCAGCCCCGTGCGGACCGGGGCCAACGTCCTGACTTTC.